The present TCR beta chain was sequenced within a study of shared clonotypes between healthy human individuals. TCRdb's table, derived via immunoSEQ multiplex PCR, lists solely in-frame clones and lacks some. This repertoire shows about half a million clones, 70% to 80% found once; its top ten account for more than 10%. The CDR3 extends over 15 amino acids. CDR1 LNHDA and CDR2 SQIVND come from the germline V gene (reference sequence). V gave up 5 bases and J gave up 0 bases; unmatched junction bases: 4. All donors were Caucasian adults living in Nashville, Tennessee. This sequence originates from a woman aged 40-49 years in good health. Some clones in this sample may be carry-over from other donors' samples. The chain links TRBV19 to TRBJ1-3, with 7 positions matching TRBD1. The sample was PBMCs. In DNA, the CDR3 is TGTGCCAGTAGTTTGGGACAGCTCTCTGGAAACACCATATATTTT. Translated, it gives CASSLGQLSGNTIYF.